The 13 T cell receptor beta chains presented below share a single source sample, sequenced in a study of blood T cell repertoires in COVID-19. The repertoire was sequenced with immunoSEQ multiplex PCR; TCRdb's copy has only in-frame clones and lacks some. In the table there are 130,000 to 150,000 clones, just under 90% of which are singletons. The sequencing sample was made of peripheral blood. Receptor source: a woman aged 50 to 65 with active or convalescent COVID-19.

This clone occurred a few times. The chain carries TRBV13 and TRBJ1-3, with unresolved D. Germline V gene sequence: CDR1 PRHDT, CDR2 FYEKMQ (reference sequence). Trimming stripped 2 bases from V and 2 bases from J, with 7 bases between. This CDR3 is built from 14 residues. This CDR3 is CASSLRGPGNTIYF. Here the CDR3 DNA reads TGTGCCAGCAGCTTAAGAGGGCCTGGAAACACCATATATTTT.

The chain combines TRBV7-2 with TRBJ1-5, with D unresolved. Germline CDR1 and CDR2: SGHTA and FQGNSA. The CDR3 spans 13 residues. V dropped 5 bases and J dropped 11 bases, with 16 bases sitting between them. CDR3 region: CASSHGLGRAQHF. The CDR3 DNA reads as TGTGCCAGCAGCCACGGGTTGGGTCGGGCCCAGCATTTT.

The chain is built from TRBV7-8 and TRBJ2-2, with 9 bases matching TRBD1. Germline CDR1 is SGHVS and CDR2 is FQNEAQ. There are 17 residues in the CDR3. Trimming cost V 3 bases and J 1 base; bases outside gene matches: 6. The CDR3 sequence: CASSFGPGQGNTGELFF. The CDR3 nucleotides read TGTGCCAGCAGCTTCGGACCGGGACAGGGGAACACCGGGGAGCTGTTTTTT.

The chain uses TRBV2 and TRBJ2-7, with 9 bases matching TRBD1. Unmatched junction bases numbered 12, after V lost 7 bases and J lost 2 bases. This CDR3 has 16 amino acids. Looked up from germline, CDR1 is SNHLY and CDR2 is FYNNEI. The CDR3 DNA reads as TGTGCCAGCACGGGACAGGGCCCCCTTTTTACCTACGAGCAGTACTTC. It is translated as CASTGQGPLFTYEQYF.

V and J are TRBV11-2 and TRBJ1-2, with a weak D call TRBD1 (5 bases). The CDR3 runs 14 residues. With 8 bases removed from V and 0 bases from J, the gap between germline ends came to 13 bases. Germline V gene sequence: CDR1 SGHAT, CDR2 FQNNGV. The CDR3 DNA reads TGTGCCAGCGGGCGGGGCGGAGCTAACTATGGCTACACCTTC. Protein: CASGRGGANYGYTF.

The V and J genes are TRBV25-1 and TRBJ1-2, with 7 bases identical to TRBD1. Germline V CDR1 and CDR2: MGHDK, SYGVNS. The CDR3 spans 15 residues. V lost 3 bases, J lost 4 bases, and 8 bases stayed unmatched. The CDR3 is CASSEPGQNFYGYTF. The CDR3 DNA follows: TGTGCCAGCAGTGAGCCGGGACAGAACTTCTATGGCTACACCTTC.

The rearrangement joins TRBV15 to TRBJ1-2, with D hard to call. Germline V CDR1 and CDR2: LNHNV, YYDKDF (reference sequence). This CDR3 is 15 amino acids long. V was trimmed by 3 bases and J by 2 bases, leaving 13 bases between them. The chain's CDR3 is CATSSHGKSNYGYTF. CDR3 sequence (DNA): TGTGCCACCAGCAGTCACGGGAAAAGCAACTATGGCTACACCTTC. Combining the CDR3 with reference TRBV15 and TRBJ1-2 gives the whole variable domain DAMVIQNPRYQVTQFGKPVTLSCSQTLNHNVMYWYQQKSSQAPKLLFHYYDKDFNNEADTPDNFQSRRPNTSFCFLDIRSPGLGDTAMYLCATSSHGKSNYGYTFGSGTRLTVV.

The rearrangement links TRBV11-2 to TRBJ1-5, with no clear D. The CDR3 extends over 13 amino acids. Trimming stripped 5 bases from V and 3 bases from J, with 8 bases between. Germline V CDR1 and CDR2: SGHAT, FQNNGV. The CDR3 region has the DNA TGTGCCAGCAGCGTCAGTTACAATCAGCCCCAGCATTTT. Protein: CASSVSYNQPQHF.

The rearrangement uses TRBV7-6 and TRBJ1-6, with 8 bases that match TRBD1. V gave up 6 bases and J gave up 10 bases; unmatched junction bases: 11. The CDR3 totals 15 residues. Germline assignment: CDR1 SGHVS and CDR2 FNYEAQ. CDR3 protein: CASRDTPGQDSPLHF. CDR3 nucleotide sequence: TGTGCCAGCAGGGACACACCGGGACAGGACTCACCCCTCCACTTT. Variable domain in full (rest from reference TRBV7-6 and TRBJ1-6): GAGVSQSPRYKVTKRGQDVALRCDPISGHVSLYWYRQALGQGPEFLTYFNYEAQQDKSGLPNDRFSAERPEGSISTLTIQRTEQRDSAMYRCASRDTPGQDSPLHFGNGTRLTVT.

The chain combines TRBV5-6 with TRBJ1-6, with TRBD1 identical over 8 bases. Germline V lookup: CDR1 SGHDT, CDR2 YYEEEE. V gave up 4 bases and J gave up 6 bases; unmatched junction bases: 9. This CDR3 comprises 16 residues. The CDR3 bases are TGTGCCAGCAGCGCGGGGACAGGCAGTCCTAATTCACCCCTCCACTTT. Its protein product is CASSAGTGSPNSPLHF.

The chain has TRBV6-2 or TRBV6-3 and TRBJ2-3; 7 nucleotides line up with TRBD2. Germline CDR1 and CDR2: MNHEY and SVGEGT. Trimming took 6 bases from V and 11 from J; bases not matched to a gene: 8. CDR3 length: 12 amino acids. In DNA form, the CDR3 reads TGTGCCAGCAGCCTCAGCGGGAAGGTGCAGTATTTT. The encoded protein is CASSLSGKVQYF.

The CDR3 nucleotides are TGCGCCAGCAGCTTGGACAGGGGAGGCATTCAGTACTTC. As protein: CASSLDRGGIQYF. The V gene is TRBV5-1, the J gene TRBJ2-4; tentative D call: TRBD1 (7 bases). CDR1 is SGHRS and CDR2 is YFSETQ in the germline V gene. Trimming stripped 0 bases from V and 9 bases from J, with 10 bases between. CDR3 length: 13 amino acids.

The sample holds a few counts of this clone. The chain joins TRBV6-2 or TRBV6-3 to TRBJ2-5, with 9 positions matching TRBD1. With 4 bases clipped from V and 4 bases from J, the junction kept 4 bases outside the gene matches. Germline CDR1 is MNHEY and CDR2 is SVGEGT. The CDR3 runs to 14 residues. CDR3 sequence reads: CASSSMDRGETQYF. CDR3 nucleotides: TGTGCCAGCAGTTCGATGGACAGGGGAGAGACCCAGTACTTC.